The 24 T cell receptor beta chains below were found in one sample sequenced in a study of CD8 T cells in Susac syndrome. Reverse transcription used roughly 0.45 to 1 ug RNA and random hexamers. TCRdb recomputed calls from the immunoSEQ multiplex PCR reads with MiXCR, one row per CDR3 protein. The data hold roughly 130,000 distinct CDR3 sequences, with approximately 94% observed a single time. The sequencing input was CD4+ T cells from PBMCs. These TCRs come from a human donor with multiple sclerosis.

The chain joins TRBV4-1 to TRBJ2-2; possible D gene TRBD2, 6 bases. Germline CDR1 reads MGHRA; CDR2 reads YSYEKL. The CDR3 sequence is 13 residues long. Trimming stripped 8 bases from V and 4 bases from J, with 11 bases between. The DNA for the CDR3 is TGCGCCAGCCGTGGGAGGCTCACCGGGGAGCTGTTTTTT. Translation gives CASRGRLTGELFF.

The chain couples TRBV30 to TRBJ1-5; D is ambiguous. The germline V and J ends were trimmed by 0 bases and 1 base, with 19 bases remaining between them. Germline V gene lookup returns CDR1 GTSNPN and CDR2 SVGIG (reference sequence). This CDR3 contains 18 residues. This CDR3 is CAWSVRAPGPGSNQPQHF. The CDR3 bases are TGTGCCTGGAGTGTCCGGGCCCCTGGCCCTGGGAGCAATCAGCCCCAGCATTTT. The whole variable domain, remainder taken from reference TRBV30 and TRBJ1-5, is SQTIHQWPATLVQPVGSPLSLECTVEGTSNPNLYWYRQAAGRGLQLLFYSVGIGQISSEVPQNLSASRPQDRQFILSSKKLLLSDSGFYLCAWSVRAPGPGSNQPQHFGDGTRLSIL.

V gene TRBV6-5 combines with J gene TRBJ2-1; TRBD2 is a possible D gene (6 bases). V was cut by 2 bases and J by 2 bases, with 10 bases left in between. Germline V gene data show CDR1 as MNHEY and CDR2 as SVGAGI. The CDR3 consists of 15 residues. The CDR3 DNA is TGTGCCAGCAGTTACCCGGCGGGACCCTACAATGAGCAGTTCTTC. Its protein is CASSYPAGPYNEQFF.

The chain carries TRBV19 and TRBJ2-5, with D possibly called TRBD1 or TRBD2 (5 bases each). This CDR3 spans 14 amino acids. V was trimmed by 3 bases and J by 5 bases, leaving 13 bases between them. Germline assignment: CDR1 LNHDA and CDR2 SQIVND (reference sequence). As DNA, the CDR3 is TGTGCCAGTAGTATGAACCCAAGGGACGAGACCCAGTACTTC. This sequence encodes CASSMNPRDETQYF.

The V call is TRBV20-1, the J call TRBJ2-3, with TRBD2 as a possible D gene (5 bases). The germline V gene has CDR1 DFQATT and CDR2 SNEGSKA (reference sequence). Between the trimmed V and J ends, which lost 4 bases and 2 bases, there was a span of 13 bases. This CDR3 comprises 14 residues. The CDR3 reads CSANLGSYTDTQYF. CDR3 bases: TGCAGTGCTAACCTGGGGAGCTACACAGATACGCAGTATTTT.

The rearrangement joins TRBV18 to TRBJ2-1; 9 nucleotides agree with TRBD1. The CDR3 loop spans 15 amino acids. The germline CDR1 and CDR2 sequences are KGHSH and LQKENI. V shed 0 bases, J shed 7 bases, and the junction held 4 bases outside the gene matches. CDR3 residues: CASSPPTGGFNEQFF. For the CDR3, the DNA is TGTGCCAGCTCACCACCTACAGGGGGCTTTAATGAGCAGTTCTTC.

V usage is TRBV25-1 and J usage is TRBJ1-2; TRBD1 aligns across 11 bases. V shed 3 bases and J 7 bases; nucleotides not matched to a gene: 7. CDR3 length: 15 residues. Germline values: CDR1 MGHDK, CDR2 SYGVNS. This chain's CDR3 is CASSDPGQGVGGYTF. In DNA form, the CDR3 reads TGTGCCAGCAGTGACCCGGGACAGGGGGTGGGTGGCTACACCTTC.

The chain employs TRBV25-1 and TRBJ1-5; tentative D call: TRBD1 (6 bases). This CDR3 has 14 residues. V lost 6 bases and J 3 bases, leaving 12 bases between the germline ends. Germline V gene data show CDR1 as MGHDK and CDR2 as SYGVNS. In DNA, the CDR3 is TGTGCCAGCAGCTACAGGGTTCCCAATCAGCCCCAGCATTTT. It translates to CASSYRVPNQPQHF.

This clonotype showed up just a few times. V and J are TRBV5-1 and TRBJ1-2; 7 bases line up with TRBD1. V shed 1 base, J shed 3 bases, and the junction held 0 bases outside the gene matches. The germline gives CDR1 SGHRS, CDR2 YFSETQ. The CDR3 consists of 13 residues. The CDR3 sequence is CASSLTGDYGYTF. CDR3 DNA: TGCGCCAGCAGCTTGACAGGGGACTATGGCTACACCTTC.

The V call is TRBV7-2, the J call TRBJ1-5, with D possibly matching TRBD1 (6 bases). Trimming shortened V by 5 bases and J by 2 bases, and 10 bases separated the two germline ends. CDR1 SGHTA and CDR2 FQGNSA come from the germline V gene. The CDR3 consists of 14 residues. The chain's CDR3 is CASSQGGGNQPQHF. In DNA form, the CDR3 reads TGTGCCAGCAGCCAAGGGGGAGGCAATCAGCCCCAGCATTTT.

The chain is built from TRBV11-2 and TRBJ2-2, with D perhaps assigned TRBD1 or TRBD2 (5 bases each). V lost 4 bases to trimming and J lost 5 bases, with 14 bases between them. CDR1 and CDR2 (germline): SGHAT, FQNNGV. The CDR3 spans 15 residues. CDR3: CASSSLQGGTGELFF. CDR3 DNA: TGTGCCAGCAGCTCTCTCCAGGGCGGGACCGGGGAGCTGTTTTTT. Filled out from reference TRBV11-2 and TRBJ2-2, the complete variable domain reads EAGVAQSPRYKIIEKRQSVAFWCNPISGHATLYWYQQILGQGPKLLIQFQNNGVVDDSQLPKDRFSAERLKGVDSTLKIQPAKLEDSAVYLCASSSLQGGTGELFFGEGSRLTVL.

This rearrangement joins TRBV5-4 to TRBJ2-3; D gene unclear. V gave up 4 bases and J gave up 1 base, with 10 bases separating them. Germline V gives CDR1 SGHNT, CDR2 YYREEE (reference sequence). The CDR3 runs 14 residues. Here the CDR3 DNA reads TGTGCCAGCAGCAGTAAAGGTGGCACAGATACGCAGTATTTT. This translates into CASSSKGGTDTQYF. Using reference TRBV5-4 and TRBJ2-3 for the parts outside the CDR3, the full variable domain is ETGVTQSPTHLIKTRGQQVTLRCSSQSGHNTVSWYQQALGQGPQFIFQYYREEENGRGNFPPRFSGLQFPNYSSELNVNALELDDSALYLCASSSKGGTDTQYFGPGTRLTVL.

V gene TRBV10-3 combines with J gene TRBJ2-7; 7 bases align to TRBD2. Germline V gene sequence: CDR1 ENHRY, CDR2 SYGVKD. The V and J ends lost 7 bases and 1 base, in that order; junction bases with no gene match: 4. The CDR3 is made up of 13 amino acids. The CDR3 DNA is TGTGCCATCACGGCTAGCGGATCCTACGAGCAGTACTTC. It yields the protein CAITASGSYEQYF.

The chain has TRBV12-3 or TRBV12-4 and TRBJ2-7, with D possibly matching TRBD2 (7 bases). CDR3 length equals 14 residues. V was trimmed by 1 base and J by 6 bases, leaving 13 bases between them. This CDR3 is CASSLEGGAGEQYF. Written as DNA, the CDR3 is TGTGCCAGCAGTTTAGAGGGGGGGGCCGGCGAGCAGTACTTC.

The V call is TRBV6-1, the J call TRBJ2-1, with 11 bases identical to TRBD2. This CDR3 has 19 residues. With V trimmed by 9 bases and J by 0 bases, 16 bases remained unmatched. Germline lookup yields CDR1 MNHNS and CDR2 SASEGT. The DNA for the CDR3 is TGTGCCAGACGACGCCGACAGGGACTAGCGGAGAGCTCCTACAATGAGCAGTTCTTC. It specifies CARRRRQGLAESSYNEQFF.

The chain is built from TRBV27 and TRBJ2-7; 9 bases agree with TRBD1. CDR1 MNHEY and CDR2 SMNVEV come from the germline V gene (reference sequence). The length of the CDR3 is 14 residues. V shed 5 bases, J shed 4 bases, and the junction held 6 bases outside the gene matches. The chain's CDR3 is CASSRGTGSYEQYF. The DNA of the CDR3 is TGTGCCAGCAGTAGAGGGACAGGGAGTTACGAGCAGTACTTC.

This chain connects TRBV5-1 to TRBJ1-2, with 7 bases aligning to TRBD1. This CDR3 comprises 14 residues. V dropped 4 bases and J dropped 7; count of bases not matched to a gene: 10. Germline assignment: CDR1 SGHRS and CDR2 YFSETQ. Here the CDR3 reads CASSLLVAGGGYTF. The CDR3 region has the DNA TGCGCCAGCAGCCTACTGGTCGCAGGGGGTGGCTACACCTTC.

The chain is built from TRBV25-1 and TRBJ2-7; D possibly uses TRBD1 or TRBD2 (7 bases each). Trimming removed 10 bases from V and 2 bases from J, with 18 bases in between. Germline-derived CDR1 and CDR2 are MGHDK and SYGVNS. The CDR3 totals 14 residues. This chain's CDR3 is CATRGDYEAYEQYF. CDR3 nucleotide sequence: TGTGCCACCAGGGGGGACTACGAGGCCTACGAGCAGTACTTC.

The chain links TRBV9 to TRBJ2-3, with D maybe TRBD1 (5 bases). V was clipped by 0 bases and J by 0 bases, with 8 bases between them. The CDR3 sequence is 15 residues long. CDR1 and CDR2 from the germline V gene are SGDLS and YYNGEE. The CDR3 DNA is TGTGCCAGCAGCGTAGGGGGCCCTAGCACAGATACGCAGTATTTT. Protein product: CASSVGGPSTDTQYF.

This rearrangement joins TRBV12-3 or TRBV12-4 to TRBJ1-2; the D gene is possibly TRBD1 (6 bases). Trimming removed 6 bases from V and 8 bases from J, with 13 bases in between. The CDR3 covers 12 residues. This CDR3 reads CASSPRGSGYTF. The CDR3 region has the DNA TGTGCCAGCAGCCCCAGGGGAAGCGGCTACACCTTC.

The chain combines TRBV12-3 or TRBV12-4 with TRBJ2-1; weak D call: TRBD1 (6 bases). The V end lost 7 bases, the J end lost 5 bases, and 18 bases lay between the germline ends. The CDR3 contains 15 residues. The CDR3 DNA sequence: TGTGCCAGCAAGCAATCGGGACATGTTAACAATGAGCAGTTCTTC. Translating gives CASKQSGHVNNEQFF.

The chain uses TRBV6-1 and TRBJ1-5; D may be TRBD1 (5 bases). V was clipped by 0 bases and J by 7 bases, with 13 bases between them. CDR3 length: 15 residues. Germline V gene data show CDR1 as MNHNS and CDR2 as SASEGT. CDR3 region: CASSEALRGKQPQHF. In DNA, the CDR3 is TGTGCCAGCAGTGAAGCGCTTCGGGGGAAACAGCCCCAGCATTTT.

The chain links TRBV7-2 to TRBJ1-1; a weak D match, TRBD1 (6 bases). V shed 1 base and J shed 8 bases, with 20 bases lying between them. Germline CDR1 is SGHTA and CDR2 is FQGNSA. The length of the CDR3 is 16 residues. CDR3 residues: CASSLDGGWGAQEAFF. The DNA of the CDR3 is TGTGCCAGCAGCTTAGACGGCGGGTGGGGGGCGCAGGAAGCTTTCTTT.

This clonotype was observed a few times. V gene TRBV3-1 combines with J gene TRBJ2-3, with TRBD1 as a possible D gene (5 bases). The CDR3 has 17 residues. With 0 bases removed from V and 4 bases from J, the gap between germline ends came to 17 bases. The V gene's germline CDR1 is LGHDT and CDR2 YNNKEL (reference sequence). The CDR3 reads CASSQDQGVIPPDTQYF. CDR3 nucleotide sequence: TGTGCCAGCAGCCAAGATCAAGGGGTAATACCACCAGATACGCAGTATTTT.